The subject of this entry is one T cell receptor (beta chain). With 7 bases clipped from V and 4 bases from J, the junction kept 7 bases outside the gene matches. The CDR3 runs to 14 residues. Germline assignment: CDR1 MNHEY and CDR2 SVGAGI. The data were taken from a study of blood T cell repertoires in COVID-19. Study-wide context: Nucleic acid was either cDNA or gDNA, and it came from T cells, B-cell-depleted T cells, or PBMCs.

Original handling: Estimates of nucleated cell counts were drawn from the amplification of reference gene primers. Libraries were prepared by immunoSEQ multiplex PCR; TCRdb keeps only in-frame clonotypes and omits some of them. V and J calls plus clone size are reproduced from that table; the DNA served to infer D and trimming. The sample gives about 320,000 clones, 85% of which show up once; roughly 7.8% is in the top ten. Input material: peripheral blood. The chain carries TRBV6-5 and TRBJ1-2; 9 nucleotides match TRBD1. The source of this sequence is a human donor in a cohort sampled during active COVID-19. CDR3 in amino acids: CASKQGALSYGYTF. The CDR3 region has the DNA TGTGCCAGCAAACAGGGGGCGCTTAGCTATGGCTACACCTTC.